Below are 27 T cell receptor beta chains sequenced from a single sample in a study of T-cell reconstitution after alpha-beta-depleted transplantation in children. TCRbeta library preparation incorporated unique molecular identifiers. TCRdb redid the calling of the PCR reads with MiXCR, one entry per CDR3 protein. Of 300,000 to 400,000 distinct CDR3 sequences in the sample, under 20% are singletons; the top ten hold about 41%. This specimen was PBMCs, mostly from graft donor cells, taken 360 days after TCRalphabeta/CD19-depleted stem cell transplant. The receptors come from a male patient aged 2-9 years who had a stem cell transplant for acute lymphoblastic leukemia, so the T cells may come from the graft donor.

This clonotype was counted only a few times. The chain links TRBV9 to TRBJ1-2, with D possibly TRBD1 on 6 matching bases. The V and J ends lost 0 bases and 4 bases respectively, with 16 bases between them. Germline assignment: CDR1 SGDLS and CDR2 YYNGEE. This CDR3 region has 16 residues. The CDR3 loop reads CASSVERPQGTYGYTF. CDR3 bases: TGTGCCAGCAGCGTAGAACGGCCTCAGGGGACCTATGGCTACACCTTC.

There are a few counts of this clonotype. The V and J genes are TRBV7-2 and TRBJ2-2; D is tentatively TRBD1 or TRBD2 (5 bases each). V lost 2 bases to trimming and J lost 5 bases, with 9 bases between them. This CDR3 contains 14 residues. Germline V gene sequence: CDR1 SGHTA, CDR2 FQGNSA. The CDR3 here is CASSLSGTTGELFF. CDR3 DNA: TGTGCCAGCAGCTTATCCGGGACGACCGGGGAGCTGTTTTTT.

V gene TRBV7-2 combines with J gene TRBJ2-7; 10 bases line up with TRBD1. Germline V gene lookup returns CDR1 SGHTA and CDR2 FQGNSA. Trimming cost V 0 bases and J 2 bases; bases outside gene matches: 4. CDR3 size: 16 residues. CDR3 protein: CASSLAGGQGPYEQYF. In nucleotides, the CDR3 is TGTGCCAGCAGCTTAGCGGGGGGACAGGGGCCCTACGAGCAGTACTTC.

This rearrangement joins TRBV4-3 to TRBJ2-1, with unresolved D. In germline, CDR1 is LGHNA, CDR2 YSLEER. This CDR3 comprises 15 residues. V lost 1 base and J lost 4, with 11 bases in between. In DNA, the CDR3 is TGCGCCAGCAGCCAAGTGACGGGCCCTTACAATGAGCAGTTCTTC. Translation gives CASSQVTGPYNEQFF.

This chain uses TRBV19 with TRBJ2-7; D perhaps matches TRBD2 (5 bases). V shed 3 bases and J shed 2 bases, with 11 bases lying between them. CDR1 is LNHDA and CDR2 is SQIVND in the germline V gene (reference sequence). The CDR3 sequence is 14 residues long. The CDR3 nucleotides read TGTGCCAGTAGTATGGTTGGACTTCCCTACGAGCAGTACTTC. This encodes CASSMVGLPYEQYF.

This clonotype has more than one count but fewer than ten. The genes are TRBV4-2 and TRBJ2-2; possible D gene TRBD2, 5 bases. The ends were cut back, 0 bases at V and 1 base at J, with 9 bases in the middle. Germline V gene lookup returns CDR1 LGHNA and CDR2 YNFKEQ. The CDR3 has 16 amino acids. CDR3 sequence: CASSQDVGENTGELFF. In DNA, the CDR3 is TGTGCCAGCAGCCAAGATGTCGGGGAGAACACCGGGGAGCTGTTTTTT.

This sequence joins TRBV2 and TRBJ2-7; 9 bases are shared with TRBD1. Germline lookup yields CDR1 SNHLY and CDR2 FYNNEI. The CDR3 consists of 15 residues. The V segment lost 5 bases and the J segment 6 bases; nucleotides outside the gene matches: 11. This CDR3 reads CASSLVRTGASEQYF. The CDR3 coding sequence is TGTGCCAGCAGTTTAGTCAGGACAGGGGCAAGCGAGCAGTACTTC.

This clonotype was counted only a few times. The chain is built from TRBV7-9 and TRBJ1-1; D might be TRBD1 (6 bases). Trimming stripped 4 bases from V and 5 bases from J, with 11 bases between. Germline V gene data show CDR1 as SEHNR and CDR2 as FQNEAQ (reference sequence). The CDR3 runs to 13 residues. CDR3 DNA: TGTGCCAGCAGCTCCCGACAGGAGACTGAAGCTTTCTTT. Translation: CASSSRQETEAFF. Full variable domain (outside the CDR3, taken from reference TRBV7-9 and TRBJ1-1): DTGVSQNPRHKITKRGQNVTFRCDPISEHNRLYWYRQTLGQGPEFLTYFQNEAQLEKSRLLSDRFSAERPKGSFSTLEIQRTEQGDSAMYLCASSSRQETEAFFGQGTRLTVV.

The table lists this clonotype with many counts. This chain uses TRBV9 with TRBJ1-2, with 7 bases lining up with TRBD1. CDR3 length: 14 residues. The ends lost 0 bases at V and 8 bases at J; junction bases unmatched: 7. CDR1 and CDR2 from the germline V gene are SGDLS and YYNGEE. CDR3 DNA: TGTGCCAGCAGCGTAGGACAGGGTGGTGGGGGCTACACCTTC. Translation gives CASSVGQGGGGYTF.

This clonotype was observed many times. The chain uses TRBV12-3 or TRBV12-4 and TRBJ2-5; D remains unclear. The CDR3 totals 13 residues. Between the trimmed V and J ends, which lost 8 bases and 5 bases, there was a span of 15 bases. CDR3 in DNA: TGTGCCAGCTCGAAAGGGATCGAGGAGACCCAGTACTTC. Protein sequence: CASSKGIEETQYF.

The sample holds many counts of this clonotype. This chain uses TRBV14 with TRBJ1-1; weak D call: TRBD1 (5 bases). This CDR3 is 14 amino acids long. Deletions cut 2 bases from V and 0 bases from J, with 7 bases between. The V gene's germline CDR1 is SGHDN and CDR2 FVKESK. CDR3 residues: CASSQRGLNTEAFF. For the CDR3, the DNA is TGTGCCAGCAGCCAACGGGGGTTGAACACTGAAGCTTTCTTT.

This clonotype was recorded a few times. V usage is TRBV5-1 and J usage is TRBJ2-1, with 12 bases identical to TRBD2. V shed 0 bases and J 5 bases; nucleotides not matched to a gene: 3. The CDR3 consists of 16 residues. In germline, CDR1 is SGHRS, CDR2 YFSETQ. As DNA, the CDR3 is TGCGCCAGCAGCTTGGCCGGACTAGCGGGACACAATGAGCAGTTCTTC. Translated: CASSLAGLAGHNEQFF.

A few counts support this clonotype. The J gene is TRBJ2-3, the V gene TRBV11-2, with 7 positions matching TRBD2. Germline-derived CDR1 and CDR2 are SGHAT and FQNNGV. V was clipped by 4 bases and J by 13 bases; unmatched bases: 17. The CDR3 totals 15 residues. CDR3 DNA: TGTGCCAGCAGCTCTATCCCTCTAGCGGCATACGACGAGTATTTT. Protein sequence: CASSSIPLAAYDEYF.

This chain uses TRBV20-1 with TRBJ1-5; possibly TRBD1 for D (6 bases). Germline V gives CDR1 DFQATT, CDR2 SNEGSKA (reference sequence). The CDR3 spans 15 residues. Trimming left V 5 bases short and J 0 bases short, with 14 bases between. The CDR3 sequence is CSASQGLYSNQPQHF. CDR3 DNA: TGCAGTGCTTCCCAGGGGCTTTATAGCAATCAGCCCCAGCATTTT.

The V and J genes are TRBV29-1 and TRBJ1-6; TRBD1 is a possible D gene (5 bases). V shed 8 bases and J shed 2 bases, with 25 bases lying between them. CDR1 is SQVTM and CDR2 is ANQGSEA in the germline V gene. CDR3 size: 18 residues. CDR3 in amino acids: CSLGGGLNDGAYNSPLHF. The CDR3 region has the DNA TGCAGCCTGGGGGGGGGTCTGAACGACGGAGCCTATAATTCACCCCTCCACTTT.

This rearrangement joins TRBV30 to TRBJ2-7; TRBD1 agrees at 7 bases. V shed 6 bases, J shed 2 bases, and the junction held 1 base outside the gene matches. The CDR3 is made up of 11 amino acids. Looked up from germline, CDR1 is GTSNPN and CDR2 is SVGIG (reference sequence). In DNA form, the CDR3 reads TGTGCCTGCACAGGGGCCTACGAGCAGTACTTC. As protein: CACTGAYEQYF.

This chain joins TRBV28 and TRBJ2-1; 8 nucleotides line up with TRBD1. V was pared by 7 bases and J by 6 bases, with 17 bases of the junction left unmatched. This CDR3 has 17 residues. Germline V lookup: CDR1 MDHEN, CDR2 SYDVKM. As DNA, the CDR3 is TGTGCCAGCAAACAAATCGACAGGGGACGGATCGGCAATGAGCAGTTCTTC. Protein sequence: CASKQIDRGRIGNEQFF.

This clonotype has more than one count but fewer than ten. The chain recombines TRBV20-1 with TRBJ2-1, with 10 bases matching TRBD2. Trimming cost V 3 bases and J 2 bases; bases outside gene matches: 7. CDR3 length: 16 residues. Germline CDR1 DFQATT, CDR2 SNEGSKA (reference sequence). CDR3 coding DNA: TGCAGTGCTAGTAGACTAGCGGGTCTCACCTACAATGAGCAGTTCTTC. Translating gives CSASRLAGLTYNEQFF.

The rearrangement uses TRBV20-1 and TRBJ2-7; 13 nucleotides agree with TRBD2. The trim removed 3 bases at V and 3 bases at J, leaving 5 bases unmatched. Germline CDR1 and CDR2: DFQATT and SNEGSKA (reference sequence). The CDR3 runs 15 residues. CDR3 residues: CSARAGLAGVYEQYF. CDR3 DNA sequence: TGCAGTGCTAGGGCCGGACTAGCGGGAGTCTACGAGCAGTACTTC.

This clonotype was seen more than once but under ten times. The chain recombines TRBV5-1 with TRBJ1-1; 8 bases agree with TRBD1. CDR3 length: 16 residues. With 4 bases clipped from V and 1 base from J, the junction kept 9 bases outside the gene matches. The germline V gene encodes CDR1 SGHRS and CDR2 YFSETQ. For the CDR3, the DNA is TGCGCCAGCAGCCCTAGACAGGGGCGAGGGAACACTGAAGCTTTCTTT. The encoded protein is CASSPRQGRGNTEAFF. The whole variable domain, remainder taken from reference TRBV5-1 and TRBJ1-1, is KAGVTQTPRYLIKTRGQQVTLSCSPISGHRSVSWYQQTPGQGLQFLFEYFSETQRNKGNFPGRFSGRQFSNSRSEMNVSTLELGDSALYLCASSPRQGRGNTEAFFGQGTRLTVV.

The rearrangement joins TRBV12-5 to TRBJ2-1; 11 bases are a match to TRBD2. The junction had 8 bases not matched to a gene; V was cut back by 3 bases and J by 4 bases. Germline V gene sequence: CDR1 LGHNT, CDR2 FRNRAP. The CDR3 sequence is 17 residues long. The CDR3 DNA follows: TGTGCTAGTGGTTTCATAGGGGTAGCGGGAGGGTACAATGAGCAGTTCTTC. This sequence encodes CASGFIGVAGGYNEQFF.

This clonotype appeared a few times. The chain joins TRBV12-3 or TRBV12-4 to TRBJ2-1; TRBD2 is a possible D gene (6 bases). CDR3 length equals 14 residues. V shed 4 bases and J shed 8 bases, with 15 bases lying between them. CDR3 residues: CASSSGWDFYEQFF. The DNA for the CDR3 is TGTGCCAGCAGTTCCGGCTGGGACTTTTATGAGCAGTTCTTC.

This clonotype was counted many times. The rearrangement links TRBV28 to TRBJ1-5, with 9 bases matching TRBD1. CDR3 length: 14 amino acids. The trim removed 6 bases at V and 5 bases at J, leaving 5 bases unmatched. CDR1 and CDR2 from the germline V gene are MDHEN and SYDVKM. The CDR3 nucleotides read TGTGCCAGCAGCCCGGGACAGGGCCATCAGCCCCAGCATTTT. It encodes CASSPGQGHQPQHF.

This clonotype was detected ten times or more. The chain employs TRBV6-1 and TRBJ1-5; no clear D gene. Trimming pared 1 base from V and 5 bases from J, leaving 12 bases between. CDR1 is MNHNS and CDR2 is SASEGT in the germline V gene. The CDR3 runs 15 residues. CDR3 protein: CASSEGGHYYQPQHF. The CDR3 DNA sequence: TGTGCCAGCAGTGAAGGTGGGCACTACTATCAGCCCCAGCATTTT.

In this sample, this clonotype turned up many times. The gene calls are TRBV7-2 and TRBJ2-3, with a weak D call TRBD1 (6 bases). The V end lost 2 bases, the J end lost 10 bases, and 7 bases lay between the germline ends. The germline V gene has CDR1 SGHTA and CDR2 FQGNSA. There are 11 residues in the CDR3. CDR3 loop: CASSLTGSQYF. CDR3 bases: TGTGCCAGCAGCTTAACAGGGTCGCAGTATTTT.

This clonotype was counted a few times. The J gene is TRBJ1-1, the V gene TRBV4-1; D gene uncertain. V was pared by 1 base and J by 0 bases, with 15 bases between. The germline gives CDR1 MGHRA, CDR2 YSYEKL. The CDR3 is 17 amino acids. The CDR3 nucleotides read TGCGCCAGCAGCCAAGGTGGCAGTCCAACAATGAACACTGAAGCTTTCTTT. Protein: CASSQGGSPTMNTEAFF.

This chain uses TRBV5-4 with TRBJ2-5; unclear D gene. Germline-derived CDR1 and CDR2 are SGHNT and YYREEE (reference sequence). This CDR3 is 14 amino acids long. The V and J ends lost 2 bases and 3 bases respectively, with 11 bases between them. The DNA of the CDR3 is TGTGCCAGCAGCTTTCGAGCATACAAAGAGACCCAGTACTTC. Its protein product is CASSFRAYKETQYF.